This T cell receptor (beta chain) was retrieved from a study of cytotoxic CD8 clonotypes in ibrutinib-treated CLL (dated by TCRdb to the early 2020s). Background for the entire study: The cohort included roughly 15 treatment-naive and approximately eleven relapsed/refractory patients; about 17 were IGHV unmutated. Responses were partial in 25 or so patients and complete in 2; after median around 66 months follow-up, roughly 14 stayed in remission and approximately 12 progressed. Samples at response were collected after a median of about 11 months of treatment, with a range of roughly 6 to 36 months. On average, each sample had about 260,000 productive templates and approximately 85,000 productive rearrangements. Longitudinal samples were available for about 30% of the roughly 86 trial participants. Cryopreserved peripheral blood mononuclear cells were obtained prior to treatment, at the time of response, and at either disease progression or sustained remission. All remission and progressive disease samples were collected while patients were still receiving ibrutinib. What the authors observed across the whole study: At baseline, clonality was higher than in age-matched healthy donors and showed a strong correlation with circulating CD8+ T-cell counts. Public clonotypes were rare and either shrank or stayed stable during treatment, and the rise in clonality at ibrutinib response reflected expansion of private clonotypes. Sampling times were not matched between sustained-remission and progressing patients, and lymph node repertoires were not studied. Clonality increased at ibrutinib response, stayed stable in sustained remission, and fell back toward baseline at progression.

This specimen's time point label, per the study, means: about a year on ibrutinib. For TCR beta library preparation, roughly 2 micrograms of genomic DNA were extracted from the cryopreserved PBMCs. Longitudinal blood samples from CLL patients on ibrutinib monotherapy were analyzed using high-throughput TCR beta sequencing. The patients took part in an open-label, single-center phase 2 trial of ibrutinib monotherapy. Comments on this clone: Its cognate antigen has yet to be identified. Per-base quality was not reported, and no clone a single base away is much larger than it. Other DNA sequences in this sample translate to the same CDR3.

A MiSeq instrument was used for deep resolution sequencing, which targeted depths ranging from 1 in 1 million up to 1 in 200,000 T cells, with coverage averaging 10x for each clonotype. The immunoSEQ hsTCRB Kit was used to generate TCR beta libraries. The source study handled its data this way. Data were analyzed with ImmunoSEQ Data Assistant and ImmunoSEQ Analyzer, with V, D and J genes assigned per IMGT definitions. Clonality was computed as one minus normalized Shannon entropy of productive rearrangement frequencies, ranging from 0 to 1. Public clonotype analysis was restricted to overrepresented clonotypes comprising at least 0.05% of each patient's repertoire. More than ten repertoires from age-matched healthy donors, obtained from immuneACCESS, served as clonality controls. What TCRdb holds here is the immuneACCESS table cut down to in-frame rearrangements. Part of the clones is not present; checked against another copy, under half of the missing clones reflect an unresolved V gene, and the others are unexplained. V and J calls and clone size are as listed in that table; D and trimming were resolved from the DNA. The sample includes 200,000 to 250,000 clones, with roughly three quarters observed a single time. The ten largest clones add up to over 9.5% of the sample.

From the cysteine up to the phenylalanine, the CDR3 has a length of 14 residues. This entry keeps only the CDR3 DNA: 42 bases, framed from base 1. Based on the germline V gene, the CDR1 and CDR2 sequences are SGHRS and YFSETQ. The germline V end is reduced by 2 bases and the J end by 5 bases; junction bases left unmatched: 4. The input for sequencing was PBMCs, taken after 12 months of ibrutinib treatment. The chain uses TRBV5-1 and TRBJ1-1; TRBD1 aligns with 9 central bases. This sequence was found in a human donor with chronic lymphocytic leukemia. Here the CDR3 is given as CASSLQGALTEAFF. Read as DNA, the sequence is TGCGCCAGCAGCTTACAGGGGGCGCTTACTGAAGCTTTCTTT. With the rest looked up from the reference TRBV5-1 and TRBJ1-1 genes rather than sequenced, the full variable domain is KAGVTQTPRYLIKTRGQQVTLSCSPISGHRSVSWYQQTPGQGLQFLFEYFSETQRNKGNFPGRFSGRQFSNSRSEMNVSTLELGDSALYLCASSLQGALTEAFFGQGTRLTVV.